Included here is one T cell receptor (beta chain) sequence, with context. This entry is derived from a study of OX40 agonist ivuxolimab in advanced cancers. TCRdb's copy holds only in-frame clones and misses some; the assay was immunoSEQ multiplex PCR. The sample includes tens of thousands of clones, about 80% of them seen just once. CDR3 length: 17 amino acids. The junction had 8 bases not matched to a gene; V was cut back by 0 bases and J by 3 bases. Source: CD4+ or CD8+ T cells sorted from blood, taken in a trial of the OX40 agonist ivuxolimab. The origin of this receptor is an adult with an advanced solid tumor such as melanoma, head and neck, liver or kidney cancer. The chain combines TRBV23-1 with TRBJ2-1, with 7 bases identical to TRBD2. TRBV23-1 has ORF status, its function being uncertain. In DNA form, the CDR3 reads TGCGCCAGCAGTCAATCCTTGACGGGACTACTCTACAATGAGCAGTTCTTC. Protein product: CASSQSLTGLLYNEQFF.